The TCR beta chain described here comes from a study of OX40 agonist ivuxolimab in advanced cancers. General study points: Blood T cells, both CD4+ and CD8+, expanded clonally by week 6 at 0.1 to 3.0 mg/kg.

Of note for this clone: No antigen is known for it.

Blood got drawn at baseline, again on cycle 4 day 1, and then on cycle 7 day 1. Repertoires were generated with immunoSEQ multiplex PCR, while TCRdb's copy carries only in-frame clones and drops some. The sample has 55,000 to 60,000 clones; roughly 80% are singletons. V was shortened by 8 bases and J by 2 bases, with 11 bases between the two germline ends. Germline V gene data show CDR1 as GTSNPN and CDR2 as SVGIG (reference sequence). This CDR3 comprises 12 residues. The sequenced sample was CD4+ or CD8+ T cells sorted from blood, obtained in a trial of the OX40 agonist ivuxolimab. The sequence was collected from an adult with an advanced solid tumor such as melanoma, head and neck, liver or kidney cancer. This chain connects TRBV30 to TRBJ2-3; either TRBD1 or TRBD2 may fit D (6 bases each). The CDR3 DNA reads TGTGCCGAGGGGGGTACCACAGATACGCAGTATTTT. Translation gives CAEGGTTDTQYF.